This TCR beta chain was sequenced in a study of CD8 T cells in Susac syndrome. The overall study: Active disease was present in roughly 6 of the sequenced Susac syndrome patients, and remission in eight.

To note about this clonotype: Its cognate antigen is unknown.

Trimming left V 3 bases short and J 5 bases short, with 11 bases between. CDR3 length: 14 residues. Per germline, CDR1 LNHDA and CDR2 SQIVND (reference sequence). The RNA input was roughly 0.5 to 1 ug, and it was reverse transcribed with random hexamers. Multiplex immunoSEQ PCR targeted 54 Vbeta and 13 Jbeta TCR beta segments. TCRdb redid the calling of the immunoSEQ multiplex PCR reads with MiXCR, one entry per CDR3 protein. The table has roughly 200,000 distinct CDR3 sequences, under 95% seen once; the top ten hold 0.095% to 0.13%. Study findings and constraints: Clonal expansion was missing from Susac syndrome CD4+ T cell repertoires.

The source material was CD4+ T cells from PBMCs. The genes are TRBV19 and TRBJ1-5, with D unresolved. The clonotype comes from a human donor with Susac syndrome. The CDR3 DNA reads TGTGCCAGTAGTATTAAGGGTTTCGATCAGCCCCAGCATTTT. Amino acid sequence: CASSIKGFDQPQHF.